The 6 T cell receptor beta chains listed next were all sequenced from one sample in a study of cytomegalovirus exposure and HLA in healthy donors. The PCR had 60 Vbeta and 13 Jbeta primers. Sequenced by immunoSEQ multiplex PCR; TCRdb stores in-frame clones only, minus some. The sample lists about 120,000 clones, roughly 9.9% seen once, with about 3% in the top ten. The specimen sequenced was PBMCs. All receptors derive from a man aged 25 to 45 in good health and CMV-seronegative.

The rearrangement joins TRBV30 to TRBJ2-1; 10 nucleotides agree with TRBD2. Looked up from germline, CDR1 is GTSNPN and CDR2 is SVGIG (reference sequence). The CDR3 loop spans 13 amino acids. The V and J ends lost 7 bases and 7 bases, in that order; junction bases with no gene match: 7. The CDR3 coding sequence is TGTGCCTCCGGGACTAGCGTAAGGAATGAGCAGTTCTTC. Translating gives CASGTSVRNEQFF.

This sequence joins TRBV19 and TRBJ1-5; 8 nucleotides match TRBD1. Losses at the gene ends were 3 bases for V and 0 bases for J; bases not matched to a gene: 10. CDR1 and CDR2 from the germline V gene are LNHDA and SQIVND (reference sequence). This CDR3 is 18 amino acids long. CDR3 amino acids: CASSMFRTGINSNQPQHF. CDR3 DNA sequence: TGTGCCAGTAGTATGTTCCGGACAGGGATCAATAGCAATCAGCCCCAGCATTTT.

This clone was seen a handful of times. V usage is TRBV7-2 and J usage is TRBJ2-5, with D hard to call. Trimming took 6 bases from V and 4 from J, leaving 9 bases between them. CDR1 and CDR2 from the germline V gene are SGHTA and FQGNSA. There are 12 residues in the CDR3. In DNA, the CDR3 is TGTGCCAGCAGTCGGGTCTCAGAGACCCAGTACTTC. This encodes CASSRVSETQYF.

This chain joins TRBV4-2 and TRBJ2-1, with D possibly TRBD1 on 6 matching bases. The CDR3 consists of 16 residues. Deletions cut 0 bases from V and 2 bases from J, with 11 bases between. Germline CDR1 LGHNA, CDR2 YNFKEQ. The CDR3 is CASSQEGARTYNEQFF. Written as DNA, the CDR3 is TGTGCCAGCAGCCAAGAGGGGGCGAGAACCTACAATGAGCAGTTCTTC.

This clone was recorded a few times. The genes are TRBV25-1 and TRBJ2-7; 9 nucleotides align to TRBD2. Germline values: CDR1 MGHDK, CDR2 SYGVNS. The V and J ends lost 2 bases and 3 bases, in that order; junction bases with no gene match: 2. CDR3 length: 14 amino acids. CDR3 sequence (DNA): TGTGCCAGCAGTGAAACTAGCGGGTACTACGAGCAGTACTTC. This codes for CASSETSGYYEQYF.

This clone occurred a few times. V usage is TRBV18 and J usage is TRBJ1-3; TRBD1 matches 7 bases. CDR1 KGHSH and CDR2 LQKENI come from the germline V gene. V lost 0 bases to trimming and J lost 4 bases; unmatched junction nucleotides: 12. The CDR3 spans 18 residues. The CDR3 DNA sequence: TGTGCCAGCTCACCACCACCCTGGGACAGCGAGTTAGGAAACACCATATATTTT. Residues: CASSPPPWDSELGNTIYF.